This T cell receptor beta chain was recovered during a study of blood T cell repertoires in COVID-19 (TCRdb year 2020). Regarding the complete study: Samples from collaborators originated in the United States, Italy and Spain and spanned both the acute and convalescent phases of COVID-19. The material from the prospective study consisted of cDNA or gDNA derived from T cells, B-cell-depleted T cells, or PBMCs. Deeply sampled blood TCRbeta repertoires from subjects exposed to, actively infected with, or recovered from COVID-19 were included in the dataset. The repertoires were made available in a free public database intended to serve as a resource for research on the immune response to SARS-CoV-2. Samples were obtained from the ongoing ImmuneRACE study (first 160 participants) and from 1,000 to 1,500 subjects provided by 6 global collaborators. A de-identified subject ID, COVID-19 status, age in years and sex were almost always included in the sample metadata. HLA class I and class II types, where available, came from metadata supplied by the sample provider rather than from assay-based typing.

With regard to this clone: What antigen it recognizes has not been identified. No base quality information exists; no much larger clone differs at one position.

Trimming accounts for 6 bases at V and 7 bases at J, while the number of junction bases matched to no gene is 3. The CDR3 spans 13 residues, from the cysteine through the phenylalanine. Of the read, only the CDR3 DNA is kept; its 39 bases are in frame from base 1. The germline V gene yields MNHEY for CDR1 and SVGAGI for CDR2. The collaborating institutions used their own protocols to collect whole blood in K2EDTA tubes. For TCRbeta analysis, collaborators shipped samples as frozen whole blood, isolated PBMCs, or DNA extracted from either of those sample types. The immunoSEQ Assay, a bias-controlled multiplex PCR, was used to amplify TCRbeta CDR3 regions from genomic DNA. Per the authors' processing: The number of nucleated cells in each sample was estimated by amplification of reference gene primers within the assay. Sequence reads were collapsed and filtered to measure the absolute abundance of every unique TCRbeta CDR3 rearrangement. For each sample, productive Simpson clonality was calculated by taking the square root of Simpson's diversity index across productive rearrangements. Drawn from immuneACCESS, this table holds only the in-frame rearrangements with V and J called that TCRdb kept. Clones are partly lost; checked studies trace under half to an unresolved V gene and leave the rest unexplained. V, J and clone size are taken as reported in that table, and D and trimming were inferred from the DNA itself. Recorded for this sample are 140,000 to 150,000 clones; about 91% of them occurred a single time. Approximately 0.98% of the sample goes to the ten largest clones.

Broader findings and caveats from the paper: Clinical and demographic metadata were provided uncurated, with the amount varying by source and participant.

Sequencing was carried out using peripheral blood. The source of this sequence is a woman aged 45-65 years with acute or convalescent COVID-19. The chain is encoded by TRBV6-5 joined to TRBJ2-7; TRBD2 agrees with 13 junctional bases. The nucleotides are TGTGCCAGCAGCACTAGCGGGGGGGGAGAGCAGTACTTC. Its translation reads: CASSTSGGGEQYF.